This entry lists 20 T cell receptor beta chains sequenced from one sample in a study of T cells in Graves' hyperthyroidism and ophthalmopathy. RNA transcripts yielded amplified TCR beta CDR3 regions. First-round RT-PCR of the TCR CDR3 relied on the HTBI primer set. TCRdb used MiXCR to reprocess the multiplex PCR reads, holding one entry per CDR3 protein. The table has 650,000 to 700,000 distinct CDR3 sequences, 17% seen once. Sequenced: blood. These receptors came from a man in his fifties with Graves' hyperthyroidism.

In this sample, this clonotype is medium-sized. The V gene is TRBV12-3 or TRBV12-4, the J gene TRBJ2-7, with D tentatively TRBD1 (6 bases). The germline V and J ends were trimmed by 8 bases and 2 bases, with 16 bases remaining between them. This CDR3 is built from 14 residues. CDR3 coding DNA: TGTGCCAGCGCGAAGACAGGTCTAACCTACGAGCAGTACTTC. Its protein product is CASAKTGLTYEQYF.

The table lists this clonotype with a few counts. This sequence joins TRBV29-1 and TRBJ1-1; perhaps TRBD1 as D (5 bases). The CDR3 runs to 13 residues. In germline, CDR1 is SQVTM, CDR2 ANQGSEA. Trimming stripped 6 bases from V and 0 bases from J, with 11 bases between. The CDR3 coding sequence is TGCAGCGTCGCGGGACGCCTGAACACTGAAGCTTTCTTT. It encodes CSVAGRLNTEAFF.

Ten or more counts support this clonotype. The V call is TRBV7-2, the J call TRBJ2-1, with 7 nucleotides matching TRBD2. Trimming at V came to 3 bases and at J to 7 bases, leaving 9 bases not matched to a gene. CDR3 length equals 15 residues. Germline CDR1 is SGHTA and CDR2 is FQGNSA. The CDR3 reads CASSFPSGAINEQFF. As DNA, the CDR3 is TGTGCCAGCAGCTTCCCCAGCGGGGCCATTAATGAGCAGTTCTTC.

This clonotype was detected many times. The V call is TRBV11-2, the J call TRBJ2-7; the D is unclear. The germline V and J ends were trimmed by 5 bases and 6 bases, with 17 bases remaining between them. From germline, CDR1 is SGHAT and CDR2 FQNNGV. The CDR3 sequence is 14 residues long. CDR3 DNA sequence: TGTGCCAGCAGCCCCCTCCAAGCAATCTCCGAGCAGTACTTC. Translation: CASSPLQAISEQYF.

This clonotype turned up a few times. J is TRBJ2-7 and V is TRBV20-1, with D possibly being TRBD2 (5 bases). Germline values: CDR1 DFQATT, CDR2 SNEGSKA (reference sequence). The CDR3 sequence is 16 residues long. V lost 0 bases and J 0 bases, leaving 15 bases between the germline ends. The CDR3 DNA reads TGCAGTGCTAGAGATAAGGGAGCGCCCAGCTCCTACGAGCAGTACTTC. Its protein product is CSARDKGAPSSYEQYF.

The chain is built from TRBV19 and TRBJ2-1; D remains unclear. Germline V gene sequence: CDR1 LNHDA, CDR2 SQIVND (reference sequence). V dropped 5 bases and J dropped 0 bases, with 11 bases sitting between them. The length of the CDR3 is 15 residues. CDR3 nucleotides: TGTGCCAGTAGTGTCGGCTCTCACTCCTACAATGAGCAGTTCTTC. Its translation is CASSVGSHSYNEQFF.

This clonotype was seen more than once but under ten times. The V gene is TRBV6-8, the J gene TRBJ1-5; tentatively, D is TRBD1 (5 bases). The CDR3 contains 16 residues. V was clipped by 0 bases and J by 6 bases, with 15 bases between them. Per germline, CDR1 MNHGY and CDR2 SAAAGT. CDR3 residues: CASSYSIGASLQPQHF. The CDR3 DNA follows: TGTGCCAGCAGTTACTCGATAGGGGCCAGTCTTCAGCCCCAGCATTTT.

This clonotype was observed a few times. The rearrangement links TRBV11-1 to TRBJ1-2; 7 nucleotides match TRBD1. CDR3 length equals 14 residues. J was trimmed by 4 bases and V by 5 bases; bases with no gene match: 7. Germline loops: CDR1 SGHAT, CDR2 FQDESV (reference sequence). CDR3 region: CASSPRTGVYGYTF. The CDR3 coding sequence is TGTGCCAGCAGCCCTCGGACAGGAGTCTATGGCTACACCTTC.

This clonotype has at least ten counts. This chain joins TRBV7-6 and TRBJ2-1; a weak D match, TRBD1 (6 bases). Germline CDR1 is SGHVS and CDR2 is FNYEAQ. This CDR3 is built from 16 residues. Trimming pared 2 bases from V and 0 bases from J, leaving 11 bases between. The CDR3 coding sequence is TGTGCCAGCAGCTTAAGGGGGTCGAACTCCTACAATGAGCAGTTCTTC. Protein sequence: CASSLRGSNSYNEQFF.

This clonotype was detected ten times or more. This chain uses TRBV6-2 or TRBV6-3 with TRBJ2-1; TRBD2 matches at 11 bases. V dropped 2 bases and J dropped 9; count of bases not matched to a gene: 6. The CDR3 has 15 amino acids. Germline V gives CDR1 MNHEY, CDR2 SVGEGT. As DNA, the CDR3 is TGTGCCAGCAGTTACGAACTAGCGGGAGTTGGTGAGCAGTTCTTC. It translates to CASSYELAGVGEQFF.

V usage is TRBV12-3 or TRBV12-4 and J usage is TRBJ2-1, with a weak D call TRBD2 (6 bases). Trimming took 8 bases from V and 4 from J, leaving 9 bases between them. The CDR3 loop spans 12 amino acids. CDR3: CASAAGYNEQFF. For the CDR3, the DNA is TGTGCCAGCGCTGCGGGGTACAATGAGCAGTTCTTC.

This clonotype turned up a few times. Just one base apart from a much larger clone, this may be a read error. V and J are TRBV3-1 and TRBJ2-7; D may correspond to TRBD1 or TRBD2 (5 bases each). CDR1 is LGHDT, CDR2 YNNKEL, per germline (reference sequence). There are 13 residues in the CDR3. The ends were cut back, 7 bases at V and 3 bases at J, with 13 bases in the middle. CDR3 amino acids: CASNQRQGYEQYF. Written as DNA, the CDR3 is TGTGCCAGCAACCAGCGGCAGGGCTACGAGCAGTACTTC.

This clonotype was detected many times. The chain joins TRBV12-3 or TRBV12-4 to TRBJ2-1; TRBD2 matches 15 bases. Trimming removed 4 bases from V and 9 bases from J; junction bases left unmatched: 10. The CDR3 extends over 17 amino acids. CDR3 residues: CASSWRTSGRALGEQFF. The CDR3 DNA is TGTGCCAGCAGTTGGCGGACTAGCGGGAGGGCCTTGGGTGAGCAGTTCTTC.

This clonotype was seen ten or more times. The chain recombines TRBV2 with TRBJ2-7; D is perhaps TRBD1 (5 bases). Germline-derived CDR1 and CDR2 are SNHLY and FYNNEI. V was cut by 3 bases and J by 4 bases, with 13 bases left in between. The CDR3 sequence is 14 residues long. Here the CDR3 reads CASSDGQGLYEQYF. CDR3 DNA sequence: TGTGCCAGCAGTGACGGGCAGGGTCTTTACGAGCAGTACTTC.

V gene TRBV3-1 combines with J gene TRBJ1-4, with 8 bases lining up with TRBD1. The CDR3 contains 15 residues. Unmatched junction bases numbered 2, after V lost 1 base and J lost 4 bases. CDR1 and CDR2 from the germline V gene are LGHDT and YNNKEL (reference sequence). The CDR3 region is CASSQGDRRNEKLFF. The DNA for the CDR3 is TGTGCCAGCAGCCAAGGGGACAGGCGTAATGAAAAACTGTTTTTT. Full variable domain (remainder filled in from reference TRBV3-1 and TRBJ1-4): DTAVSQTPKYLVTQMGNDKSIKCEQNLGHDTMYWYKQDSKKFLKIMFSYNNKELIINETVPNRFSPKSPDKAHLNLHINSLELGDSAVYFCASSQGDRRNEKLFFGSGTQLSVL.

This clonotype came up many times. The rearrangement joins TRBV12-3 or TRBV12-4 to TRBJ2-5; no clear D gene. Trimming stripped 1 base from V and 4 bases from J, with 4 bases between. CDR3 length: 12 amino acids. CDR3 coding DNA: TGTGCCAGCAGTTTAGTGGTAGAGACCCAGTACTTC. It encodes CASSLVVETQYF.

This clonotype was observed at least ten times. The V call is TRBV6-1, the J call TRBJ2-7, with 7 nucleotides matching TRBD1. Germline V CDR1 and CDR2: MNHNS, SASEGT. After removal of 5 bases from V and 2 bases from J, the junction contained 6 bases not matched to a gene. The CDR3 length is 14 residues. CDR3 amino acids: CASSPLRGTYEQYF. CDR3 in DNA: TGTGCCAGCAGTCCGCTCAGGGGGACCTACGAGCAGTACTTC.

The rearrangement uses TRBV19 and TRBJ2-3; D not certain. The length of the CDR3 is 14 residues. V was pared by 1 base and J by 3 bases, with 8 bases between. The germline V gene has CDR1 LNHDA and CDR2 SQIVND (reference sequence). The CDR3 nucleotides read TGTGCCAGTAGTATAGGGAGTCGGACAGATACGCAGTATTTT. It specifies CASSIGSRTDTQYF.

This clonotype was counted a few times. The chain is built from TRBV24-1 and TRBJ2-2; the D gene is possibly TRBD2 (6 bases). V lost 10 bases, J lost 8 bases, and 10 bases lay in between. Germline assignment: CDR1 KGHDR and CDR2 SFDVKD. CDR3 length: 11 amino acids. The CDR3 is CATGAGGELFF. The CDR3 coding sequence is TGTGCCACAGGCGCGGGGGGGGAGCTGTTTTTT.

This clonotype was found many times. Mismatch with germline at one junction end may stem from a read error. The chain links TRBV3-1 to TRBJ2-1, with D unclear. This CDR3 contains 17 residues. Germline CDR1 is LGHDT and CDR2 is YNNKEL (reference sequence). CDR3 residues: CANSQDTQPLFYNEQFF. The CDR3 nucleotides read TGTGCCAACAGCCAAGACACCCAGCCTCTATTTTACAATGAGCAGTTCTTC.